Given below is one T cell receptor (beta chain) in context. The source of the sample is a study of T cell changes during pregnancy in multiple sclerosis. TCRdb keeps only in-frame clones here, not all; method: immunoSEQ multiplex PCR. The profile shows over 55,000 clones, approximately 90% of them singletons. Germline CDR1 reads ENHRY; CDR2 reads SYGVKD. V was trimmed by 0 bases and J by 6 bases, leaving 12 bases between them. The CDR3 loop spans 14 amino acids. The chain couples TRBV10-3 to TRBJ2-7, with a tentative D call TRBD1 (5 bases). The clonotype was recovered from a female donor with multiple sclerosis, enrolled in a pregnancy study. The source material was peripheral blood, sampled in the first trimester of pregnancy. CDR3 residues: CAISESSTVGEQYF. The CDR3 DNA is TGTGCCATCAGTGAGTCGTCGACAGTAGGCGAGCAGTACTTC.